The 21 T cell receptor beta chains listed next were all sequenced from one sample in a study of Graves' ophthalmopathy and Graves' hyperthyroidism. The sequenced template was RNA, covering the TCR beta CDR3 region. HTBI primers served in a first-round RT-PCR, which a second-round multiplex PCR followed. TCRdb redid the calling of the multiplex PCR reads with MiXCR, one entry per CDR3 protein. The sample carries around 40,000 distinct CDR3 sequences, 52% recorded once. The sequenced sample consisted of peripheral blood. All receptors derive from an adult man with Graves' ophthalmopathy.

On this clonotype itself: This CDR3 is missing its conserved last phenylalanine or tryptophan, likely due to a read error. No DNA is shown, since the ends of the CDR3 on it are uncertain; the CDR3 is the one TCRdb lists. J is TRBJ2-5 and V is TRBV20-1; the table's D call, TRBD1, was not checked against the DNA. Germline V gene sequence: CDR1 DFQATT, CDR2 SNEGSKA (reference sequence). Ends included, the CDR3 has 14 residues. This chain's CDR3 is CSAKSGGGGYTFGS.

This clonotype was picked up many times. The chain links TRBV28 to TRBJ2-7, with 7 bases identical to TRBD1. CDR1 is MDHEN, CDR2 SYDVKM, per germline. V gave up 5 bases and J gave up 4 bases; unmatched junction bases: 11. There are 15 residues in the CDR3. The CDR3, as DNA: TGTGCCAGCAGTGTAGGGGGCATACGTGAATACGAGCAGTACTTC. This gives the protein CASSVGGIREYEQYF.

As DNA, the CDR3 is TGTGCCTGGAGTAGGACATTTTTCCCATCTTCCTACGAGCAGTACTTC. Its translation: CAWSRTFFPSSYEQYF. This rearrangement joins TRBV30 to TRBJ2-7; TRBD1 might be the D (5 bases). Between the trimmed V and J ends, which lost 2 bases and 1 base, there was a span of 18 bases. The length of the CDR3 is 16 residues. Germline CDR1 and CDR2: GTSNPN and SVGIG (reference sequence).

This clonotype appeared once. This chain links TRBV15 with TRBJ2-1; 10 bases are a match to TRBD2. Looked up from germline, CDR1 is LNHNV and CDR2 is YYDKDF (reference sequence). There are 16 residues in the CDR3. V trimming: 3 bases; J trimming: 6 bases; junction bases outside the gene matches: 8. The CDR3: CATSSLGLAGGNEQFF. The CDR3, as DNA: TGTGCCACCAGCAGCTTGGGATTAGCGGGGGGCAATGAGCAGTTCTTC.

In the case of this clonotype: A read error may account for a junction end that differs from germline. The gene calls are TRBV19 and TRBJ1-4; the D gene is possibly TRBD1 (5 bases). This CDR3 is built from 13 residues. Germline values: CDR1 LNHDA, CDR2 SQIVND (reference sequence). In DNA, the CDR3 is TGTGCCAGTAGTATCAGGGTAGAGGAAAAACTGTCCTTT. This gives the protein CASSIRVEEKLSF.

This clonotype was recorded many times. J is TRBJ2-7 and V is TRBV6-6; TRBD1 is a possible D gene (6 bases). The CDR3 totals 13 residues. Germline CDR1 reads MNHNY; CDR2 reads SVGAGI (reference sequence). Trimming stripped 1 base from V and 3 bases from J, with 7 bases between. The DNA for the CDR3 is TGTGCCAGCAGTTACTACAGGGACTACGAGCAGTACGTC. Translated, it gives CASSYYRDYEQYV.

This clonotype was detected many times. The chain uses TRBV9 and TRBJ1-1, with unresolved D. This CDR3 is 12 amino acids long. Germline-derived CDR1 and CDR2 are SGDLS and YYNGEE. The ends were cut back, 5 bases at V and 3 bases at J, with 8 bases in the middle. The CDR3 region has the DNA TGTGCCAGCAGTGGAACTTACACTGAAGCTTTCTTT. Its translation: CASSGTYTEAFF.

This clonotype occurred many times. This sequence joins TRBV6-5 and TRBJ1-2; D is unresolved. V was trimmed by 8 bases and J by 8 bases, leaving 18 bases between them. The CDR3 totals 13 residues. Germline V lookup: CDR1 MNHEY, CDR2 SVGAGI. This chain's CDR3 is CASWSQTRRGYTF. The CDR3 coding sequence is TGTGCCAGCTGGTCCCAAACGCGCAGGGGCTACACCTTC.

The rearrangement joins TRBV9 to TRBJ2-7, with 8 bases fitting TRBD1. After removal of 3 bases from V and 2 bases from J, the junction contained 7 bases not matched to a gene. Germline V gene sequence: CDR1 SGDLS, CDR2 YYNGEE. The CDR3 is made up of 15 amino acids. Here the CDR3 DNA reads TGTGCCAGCAGCGCCACCGGGACAGGCGCCTACGAGCAGTACTTC. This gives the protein CASSATGTGAYEQYF.

The CDR3: CASSKVVGELFF. CDR3 nucleotides: TGTGCCAGCAGCAAAGTTGTCGGGGAGCTGTTTTTT. V usage is TRBV7-2 and J usage is TRBJ2-2; D ambiguous. Trimming took off 5 bases at V and 7 bases at J, with 8 bases between the two ends. Per the germline V gene, CDR1 is SGHTA and CDR2 is FQGNSA. The CDR3 is 12 residues long.

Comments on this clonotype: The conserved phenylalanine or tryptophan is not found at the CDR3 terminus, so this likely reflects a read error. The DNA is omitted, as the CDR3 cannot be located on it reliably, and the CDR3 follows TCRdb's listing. Here the CDR3 reads CASSPQSGQFY. The gene calls are TRBV7-2 and TRBJ2-2. The CDR3 spans 11 residues, counting both ends. Germline V gives CDR1 SGHTA, CDR2 FQGNSA.

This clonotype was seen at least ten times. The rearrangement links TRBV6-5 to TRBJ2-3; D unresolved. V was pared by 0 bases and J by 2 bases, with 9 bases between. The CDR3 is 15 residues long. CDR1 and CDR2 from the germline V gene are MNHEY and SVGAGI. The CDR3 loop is CASSYSGSDTDTQYF. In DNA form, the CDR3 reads TGTGCCAGCAGTTACTCGGGCTCCGACACAGATACGCAGTATTTT.

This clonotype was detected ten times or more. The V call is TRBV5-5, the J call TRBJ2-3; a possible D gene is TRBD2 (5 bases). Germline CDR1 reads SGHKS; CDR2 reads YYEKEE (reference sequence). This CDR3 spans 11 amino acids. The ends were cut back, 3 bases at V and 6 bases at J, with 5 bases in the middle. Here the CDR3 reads CASSSGDTQYF. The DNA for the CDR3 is TGTGCCAGCAGCTCGGGGGATACGCAGTATTTT.

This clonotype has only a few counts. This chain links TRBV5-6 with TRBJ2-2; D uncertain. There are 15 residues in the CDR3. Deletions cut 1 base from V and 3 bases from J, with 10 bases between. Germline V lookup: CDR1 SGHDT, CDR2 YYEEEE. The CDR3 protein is CASSLYTSDTGELFF. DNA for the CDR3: TGTGCCAGCAGCTTGTATACTTCCGACACCGGGGAGCTGTTTTTT.

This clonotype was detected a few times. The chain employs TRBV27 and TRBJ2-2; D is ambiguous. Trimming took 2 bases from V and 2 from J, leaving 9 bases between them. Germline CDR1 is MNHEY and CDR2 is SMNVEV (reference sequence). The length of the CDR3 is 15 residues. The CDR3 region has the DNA TGTGCCAGCAGTTTAGTTCAAATCAACACCGGGGAGCTGTTTTTT. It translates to CASSLVQINTGELFF.

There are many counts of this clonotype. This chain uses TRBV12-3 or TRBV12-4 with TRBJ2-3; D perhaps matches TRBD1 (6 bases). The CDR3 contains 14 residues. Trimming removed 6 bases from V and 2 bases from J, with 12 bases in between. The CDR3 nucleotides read TGTGCCAGCAGGAGAACAGGGCTCACAGATACGCAGTATTTT. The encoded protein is CASRRTGLTDTQYF.

The CDR3 sequence: CASSLVGGGNEQFF. Here the CDR3 DNA reads TGTGCCAGCAGCTTAGTTGGGGGTGGCAATGAGCAGTTCTTC. This chain uses TRBV11-2 with TRBJ2-1; the D gene could be TRBD1 or TRBD2 (5 bases each). The V end was cut by 1 base, the J end by 6 bases, with 10 bases between. The CDR3 contains 14 residues. Germline CDR1 is SGHAT and CDR2 is FQNNGV.

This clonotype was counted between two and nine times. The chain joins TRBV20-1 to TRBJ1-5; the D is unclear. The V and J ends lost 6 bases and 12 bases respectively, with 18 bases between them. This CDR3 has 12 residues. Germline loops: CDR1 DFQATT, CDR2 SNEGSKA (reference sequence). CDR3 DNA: TGCAGTGCCAGCGTGGGGTTCGGGGACCAGCATTTT. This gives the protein CSASVGFGDQHF.

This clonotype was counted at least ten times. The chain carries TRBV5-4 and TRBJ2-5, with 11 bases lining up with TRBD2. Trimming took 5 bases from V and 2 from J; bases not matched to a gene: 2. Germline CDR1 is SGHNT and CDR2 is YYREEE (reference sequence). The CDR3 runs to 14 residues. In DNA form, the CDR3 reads TGTGCCAGCAGTAGACTAGCGGGGCAAGAGACCCAGTACTTC. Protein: CASSRLAGQETQYF. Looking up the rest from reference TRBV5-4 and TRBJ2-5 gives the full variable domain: ETGVTQSPTHLIKTRGQQVTLRCSSQSGHNTVSWYQQALGQGPQFIFQYYREEENGRGNFPPRFSGLQFPNYSSELNVNALELDDSALYLCASSRLAGQETQYFGPGTRLLVL.

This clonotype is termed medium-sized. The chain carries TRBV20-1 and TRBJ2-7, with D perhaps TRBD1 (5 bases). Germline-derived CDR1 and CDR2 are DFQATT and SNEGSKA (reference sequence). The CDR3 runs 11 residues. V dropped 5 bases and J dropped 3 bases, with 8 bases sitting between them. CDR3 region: CSAPGIYEQYF. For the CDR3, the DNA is TGCAGTGCTCCAGGGATCTACGAGCAGTACTTC.

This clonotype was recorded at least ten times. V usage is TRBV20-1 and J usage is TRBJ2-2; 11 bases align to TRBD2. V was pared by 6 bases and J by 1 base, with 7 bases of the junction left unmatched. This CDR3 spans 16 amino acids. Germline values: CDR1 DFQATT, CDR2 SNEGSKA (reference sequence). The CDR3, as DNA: TGCAGTGCCCAACTAGCGGGAGACCTGAACACCGGGGAGCTGTTTTTT. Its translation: CSAQLAGDLNTGELFF.